The next 17 T cell receptor beta chains were all read from a single sample in a study of cytomegalovirus exposure and HLA in healthy donors. The PCR used 60 Vbeta and 13 Jbeta primers. Assay: immunoSEQ multiplex PCR; the TCRdb copy retains only in-frame clones and omits some. The data hold 150,000 to 200,000 clones, with almost 75% observed a single time. Sample: PBMCs. Receptors were obtained from a woman aged 18-29 years in good health and CMV-seropositive.

J is TRBJ2-3 and V is TRBV19, with 12 nucleotides matching TRBD2. Germline values: CDR1 LNHDA, CDR2 SQIVND (reference sequence). V shed 3 bases and J 3 bases; nucleotides not matched to a gene: 13. CDR3 length: 19 residues. The CDR3 loop is CASSIWAGTSGSETDTQYF. The CDR3 nucleotides are TGTGCCAGTAGTATTTGGGCCGGGACTAGCGGGTCTGAAACAGATACGCAGTATTTT.

This clone came up a few times. The chain couples TRBV12-5 to TRBJ1-1; a weak D match, TRBD1 (6 bases). Germline V gives CDR1 LGHNT, CDR2 FRNRAP. The CDR3 has 14 amino acids. Between the trimmed V and J ends, which lost 2 bases and 4 bases, there was a span of 11 bases. CDR3: CASGLKGGATEAFF. Here the CDR3 DNA reads TGTGCTAGTGGTTTGAAAGGGGGGGCCACTGAAGCTTTCTTT.

The chain links TRBV27 to TRBJ1-4, with a weak D call TRBD1 (5 bases). Germline CDR1 is MNHEY and CDR2 is SMNVEV (reference sequence). The CDR3 loop spans 14 amino acids. Trimming pared 8 bases from V and 7 bases from J, leaving 17 bases between. The CDR3 nucleotides are TGTGCCAGCGGGGGGGAGGGCTTAGGTGAAAAACTGTTTTTT. It translates to CASGGEGLGEKLFF.

The J gene is TRBJ2-5, the V gene TRBV6-6, with 10 bases aligning to TRBD2. The J call may be in error: the DNA end matches TRBJ2-7 better. The CDR3 length is 13 residues. Germline assignment: CDR1 MNHNY and CDR2 SVGAGI (reference sequence). The CDR3: CASNPSGGYEQYF. CDR3 nucleotides: TGTGCCAGCAACCCTAGCGGGGGCTACGAGCAGTACTTC.

The CDR3 protein is CASSKGPGKGGEQYF. Here the CDR3 DNA reads TGTGCCAGCAGCAAAGGCCCAGGGAAGGGCGGGGAGCAGTACTTC. The chain links TRBV21-1 to TRBJ2-5; the table's D call TRBD2 went unverified against the DNA. TRBV21-1 is noted as a pseudogene. The CDR3 has 15 amino acids.

This clone was recorded a few times. The J gene is TRBJ1-2, the V gene TRBV4-3; 7 bases fit TRBD1. CDR3 length equals 13 residues. Trimming took 1 base from V and 10 from J; bases not matched to a gene: 6. Germline CDR1 LGHNA, CDR2 YSLEER. The chain's CDR3 is CASSQADRSSYTF. The CDR3 DNA reads as TGCGCCAGCAGCCAAGCGGACAGGTCATCCTACACCTTC.

The chain uses TRBV25-1 and TRBJ2-5, with 8 positions matching TRBD1. The DNA end favors TRBJ2-7, so the J call may be wrong. The CDR3 loop spans 14 amino acids. The V gene's germline CDR1 is MGHDK and CDR2 SYGVNS. The CDR3 here is CASSEDRGWNEQYF. CDR3 DNA sequence: TGTGCCAGCAGTGAAGACAGGGGATGGAACGAGCAGTACTTC.

The chain is built from TRBV5-5 and TRBJ2-7, with D unclear. The CDR3 runs to 13 residues. The V end lost 0 bases, the J end lost 4 bases, and 8 bases lay between the germline ends. Germline V gene lookup returns CDR1 SGHKS and CDR2 YYEKEE (reference sequence). DNA of the CDR3: TGTGCCAGCAGCTTGGCCCCAGGTTACGAGCAGTACTTC. Protein product: CASSLAPGYEQYF.

This clone was counted a few times. The rearrangement links TRBV4-1 to TRBJ1-2; 8 positions agree with TRBD1. The trim removed 6 bases at V and 8 bases at J, leaving 8 bases unmatched. The V gene's germline CDR1 is MGHRA and CDR2 YSYEKL. This CDR3 spans 13 amino acids. For the CDR3, the DNA is TGCGCCAGCAGGCCACAGGGGGTGGAAGGCTACACCTTC. Residues: CASRPQGVEGYTF.

V gene TRBV19 combines with J gene TRBJ2-7, with TRBD2 matching over 7 bases. With 1 base clipped from V and 12 bases from J, the junction kept 6 bases outside the gene matches. CDR1 and CDR2 from the germline V gene are LNHDA and SQIVND (reference sequence). The CDR3 is made up of 12 amino acids. CDR3 loop: CASSIGAGDGYF. Here the CDR3 DNA reads TGTGCCAGTAGTATAGGGGCGGGAGACGGGTACTTC.

V usage is TRBV11-3 and J usage is TRBJ1-1, with TRBD1 as a possible D gene (5 bases). The V and J ends lost 0 bases and 7 bases respectively, with 12 bases between them. Germline values: CDR1 SGHNT, CDR2 YENEEA. The CDR3 covers 14 residues. This CDR3 reads CASSLEGGAVEAFF. The CDR3 bases are TGTGCCAGCAGCTTAGAGGGTGGGGCAGTTGAAGCTTTCTTT.

This chain connects TRBV6-1 to TRBJ2-6; 7 nucleotides align to TRBD1. V lost 3 bases to trimming and J lost 2 bases; unmatched junction nucleotides: 1. The CDR3 length is 15 residues. Germline CDR1 and CDR2: MNHNS and SASEGT. CDR3 in DNA: TGTGCCAGCAGTGACACAGGGGCTGGGGCCAACGTCCTGACTTTC. This encodes CASSDTGAGANVLTF.

The V gene is TRBV5-1, the J gene TRBJ2-1; possible D gene TRBD2, 5 bases. The germline V gene encodes CDR1 SGHRS and CDR2 YFSETQ. The CDR3 loop spans 14 amino acids. The V end lost 7 bases, the J end lost 0 bases, and 11 bases lay between the germline ends. CDR3 region: CASSGETSYNEQFF. The CDR3 nucleotides are TGCGCCAGCTCTGGGGAGACCTCCTACAATGAGCAGTTCTTC.

This chain uses TRBV7-9 with TRBJ1-1, with 7 bases that match TRBD1. The germline V gene encodes CDR1 SEHNR and CDR2 FQNEAQ (reference sequence). The length of the CDR3 is 14 residues. V shed 5 bases and J 6 bases; nucleotides not matched to a gene: 9. CDR3 coding DNA: TGTGCCAGCAGCCCGGGGACAGTTAATGCTGAAGCTTTCTTT. This gives the protein CASSPGTVNAEAFF.

The rearrangement links TRBV6-5 to TRBJ2-7; no reliable D call. The CDR3 is 13 amino acids. Germline lookup yields CDR1 MNHEY and CDR2 SVGAGI. Trimming pared 10 bases from V and 5 bases from J, leaving 18 bases between. CDR3 nucleotides: TGTGCCATTCCCCATGGAGCTTACCACGAGCAGTACTTC. Translated, it gives CAIPHGAYHEQYF.

This sequence joins TRBV28 and TRBJ1-1, with D perhaps matching TRBD1 (6 bases). Germline CDR1 and CDR2: MDHEN and SYDVKM. CDR3 length equals 14 residues. The V gene lost 4 bases and the J gene lost 0 bases, with 9 bases spanning the gap. The CDR3 DNA reads TGTGCCAGCAGTTCAGGGGACCTGAACACTGAAGCTTTCTTT. It specifies CASSSGDLNTEAFF.

The chain is built from TRBV2 and TRBJ1-1, with 10 bases aligning to TRBD1. This CDR3 region has 14 residues. Germline trimming cut 6 bases from V and 11 bases from J; bases unmatched to any gene: 12. The germline gives CDR1 SNHLY, CDR2 FYNNEI. CDR3 sequence: CASRPRTGGWRAFF. The CDR3 nucleotides are TGTGCCAGCAGACCCCGGACAGGGGGTTGGAGGGCTTTCTTT. The full variable domain, with the rest looked up from reference TRBV2 and TRBJ1-1, is EPEVTQTPSHQVTQMGQEVILRCVPISNHLYFYWYRQILGQKVEFLVSFYNNEISEKSEIFDDQFSVERPDGSNFTLKIRSTKLEDSAMYFCASRPRTGGWRAFFGQGTRLTVV.